This T cell receptor beta chain was retrieved from a study of blood T cell repertoires in COVID-19. The overall study: From T cells, B-cell-depleted T cells, or PBMCs came the material, which was cDNA or gDNA.

In the original analysis: Researchers report that nucleated cell counts were estimated from reference gene primer amplification. The data were produced by immunoSEQ multiplex PCR, yet TCRdb's version contains in-frame clones alone and is incomplete. Clonal size and the V and J genes are those of that table, whereas D and trimming came from the DNA. The data contain tens of thousands of clones, roughly nine tenths of them singletons. One Seattle source followed patients from active infection through their disease course. Trimming pared 5 bases from V and 9 bases from J, leaving 13 bases between. Germline CDR1 SEHNR, CDR2 FQNEAQ (reference sequence). The CDR3 runs 12 residues.

This chain joins TRBV7-9 and TRBJ2-5; D perhaps matches TRBD2 (6 bases). The sequence was collected from a woman older than 75 with COVID-19, enrolled during active disease. The sequenced sample consisted of peripheral blood. Here the CDR3 DNA reads TGTGCCAGCAGCCCGGGGGAGTGGGCCCAGTACTTC. Its protein is CASSPGEWAQYF.